This T cell receptor beta chain was obtained from a study of shared clonotypes between healthy human individuals. Assay execution took place at the deep level. Original data processing: In the immunoSEQ data, sequences were junction-only and lacked quality scores, so filtering differed. TCRdb's table, derived via immunoSEQ multiplex PCR, lists solely in-frame clones and lacks some. Clone size and V and J calls were adopted from that table, with D and trimming inferred from the DNA. The sample contains about 2 million clones, around 96% of which appear only once. Germline lookup yields CDR1 MNHNY and CDR2 SVGAGI (reference sequence). This CDR3 has 14 amino acids. Trimming pared 0 bases from V and 3 bases from J, leaving 9 bases between. CD8 cells regarded as naive lacked CD45RO, were positively chosen for CCR7, and omitted terminally differentiated effector memory CD45RA+ cells. Donors were healthy HIV-negative adults without recent acute infections or vaccinations.

Overall study results and limits: Naive CD4 clonotype sharing across a few donors was around 5.5%.

With respect to this clone: Its specificity is unknown.

The chain is built from TRBV6-6 and TRBJ2-7, with D hard to call. The sequence came from a young man in good health. Input material: naive CD8+ T cells sorted from blood. The DNA for the CDR3 is TGTGCCAGCAGTTACTCGAATGGGTACTACGAGCAGTACTTC. Its translation: CASSYSNGYYEQYF.